The T cell receptor beta chain under discussion was sequenced for a study of shared clonotypes between healthy human individuals (dated by TCRdb to the early 2020s). Study-level background: Two women and three men aged 18 to 49 years were included in the cohort. For each donor, CD4 naive and CD4 memory were each given three plates, CD8 naive was given two plates, and CD8 memory was given one plate. The study deeply sequenced blood TCR repertoires of five healthy adults to estimate repertoire size and the extent of clonotype sharing between individuals. Per donor, leukapheresis produced somewhere between about 0.9 and 9.5 billion PBMCs. Different laboratories and diverse techniques were used to prepare libraries and sequence TCR repertoires, to increase sequencing depth and limit assay-specific biases. Findings and caveats that apply to the study as a whole: Naive subsets generally had larger estimated clonotype richness than memory subsets. The genetic and exposure-history diversity represented was limited by the small number of donors. Pairwise subsampling indicated that sequencing depth was expected to affect the degree of clonotype sharing among donors. Even with the large sequencing depth, rarefaction of the sorted-subset datasets indicated that sequencing was incomplete. Only blood was sampled, and tissue TCR repertoires likely differ from those in blood. Across four donors, about 5.2% of naive CD4, roughly 3.8% of naive CD8, 2.3% of memory CD4, and approximately 0.4% of memory CD8 clonotypes were shared. Clonotypes shared by all four sorted-subset donors showed higher generation probabilities than non-shared clonotypes.

Using the deep immunoSEQ assay, TCR CDR3 regions were amplified from genomic DNA by multiplex PCR. Extracted genomic DNA from each cell subset was spread evenly across all wells of several immunoSEQ 96-well plates, with each plate serving as a replicate. Each replicate PCR for sorted subsets received about 210 ng genomic DNA, equal to roughly 30,000 T cell genomes. Purified libraries were measured with a Qubit 3.0 fluorometer, size-checked on a Bioanalyzer 2100, and measured again with the KAPA Library Quantification kit. Every immunoSEQ 96-well plate was sequenced on a separate single-read 150-cycle Illumina NextSeq 550 flow cell. On the study's bioinformatics: The immunoSEQ output contained only junctional sequences without quality scores, so filtering could not match that applied to full-length reads. Sequences were annotated with PyIR, a Python wrapper for IgBLAST v1.9, and V/J genes and CDR3 were assigned using IMGT germline references. Reads were removed for weak V/J assignments (E-value above 1e-6), missing CDR3, stop codons, out-of-frame junctions, or ambiguous translated residues. V3J clonotypes were defined by identical inferred V gene, J gene, and CDR3 amino acid sequence. To compute the percentage overlap between repertoires, the number of shared unique clonotypes was divided by the size of the smaller repertoire. RTK rarefaction, the Chao1 estimator, and Recon v2.1 estimates of unobserved clonotypes were used to assess repertoire richness. Generation probabilities were computed with OLGA for all TCRbeta clonotypes obtained by the gDNA method from four donors. TCRdb took over this immuneACCESS table, retaining in-frame rearrangements with V and J assigned. Such tables are incomplete; in checked studies, under half of the missing clones stem from an unresolved V gene, and the remainder is unexplained. The V and J calls and clone size are taken from that table; D and trimming were inferred from the DNA. The sample table contains some 2,000,000 clones; only one count was recorded for approximately 95% of them. About 1.1% of the sample belongs to the ten largest clones.

CD8 naive samples were obtained by positive selection for CCR7 among CD45RO-negative cells, yielding a CD45RA+CCR7+ population from which TemRA cells were excluded. The donors were healthy, HIV-negative adults with no recently reported acute infections or vaccinations. Only Caucasian adults living in Nashville, Tennessee, USA were represented among the donors. After blood collection by leukapheresis, PBMCs were isolated using Ficoll-Histopaque density gradient centrifugation and then cryopreserved in the vapor phase of liquid nitrogen. Analytical flow cytometry was used to check the purity and quantity of each magnetically sorted T cell population. From each sorted fraction, genomic DNA was isolated and quantified by UV absorbance on a Nanodrop 2000c. The germline V gene gives CDR1 as SGHRS and CDR2 as YFSETQ. Trimming costs V 4 bases and J 0 bases, and their ends lie 17 bases apart. Including cysteine and phenylalanine, the CDR3 has 17 amino acids. Just CDR3 DNA is preserved here, 51 bases in frame from base 1.

With respect to this clone: No antigen is known for it. The sample holds no much larger clone one base away, and base qualities are not on file.

The specimen was naive CD8+ T cells sorted from blood. The sample's cell subset or site label, decoded: CD45RA+CCR7+. The chain employs TRBV5-1 and TRBJ2-1; TRBD1 is perhaps the D gene, given 6 matching bases. The sequence came from a man aged 18 to 30 in good health. This receptor carries the CDR3 CASSAGDGGSSYNEQFF. The bases read TGCGCCAGCAGCGCAGGGGACGGTGGGAGCTCCTACAATGAGCAGTTCTTC. Beyond the CDR3, the reference TRBV5-1 and TRBJ2-1 genes provide the residues; the full variable domain reads: KAGVTQTPRYLIKTRGQQVTLSCSPISGHRSVSWYQQTPGQGLQFLFEYFSETQRNKGNFPGRFSGRQFSNSRSEMNVSTLELGDSALYLCASSAGDGGSSYNEQFFGPGTRLTVL.